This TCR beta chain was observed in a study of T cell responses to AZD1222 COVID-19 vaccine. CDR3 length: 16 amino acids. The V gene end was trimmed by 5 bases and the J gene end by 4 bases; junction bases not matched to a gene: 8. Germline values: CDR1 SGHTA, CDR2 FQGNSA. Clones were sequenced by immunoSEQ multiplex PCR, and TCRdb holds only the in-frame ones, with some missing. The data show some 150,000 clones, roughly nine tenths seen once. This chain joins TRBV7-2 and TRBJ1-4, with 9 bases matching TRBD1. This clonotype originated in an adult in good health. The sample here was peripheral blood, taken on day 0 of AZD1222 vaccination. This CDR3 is CASSLGQGQYNEKLFF. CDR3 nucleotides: TGTGCCAGCAGCCTCGGACAGGGGCAATATAATGAAAAACTGTTTTTT. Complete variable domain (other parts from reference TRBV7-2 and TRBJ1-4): GAGVSQSPSNKVTEKGKDVELRCDPISGHTALYWYRQSLGQGLEFLIYFQGNSAPDKSGLPSDRFSAERTGGSVSTLTIQRTQQEDSAVYLCASSLGQGQYNEKLFFGSGTQLSVL.